This entry features one T cell receptor (beta chain) sequence. Antigen: not known. The sample belongs to a study of shared clonotypes between healthy human individuals. Study outcomes and limitations: Among the subsets, naive ones generally showed larger estimated richness than memory ones. The generation probabilities recorded for non-shared clonotypes fell below those of clonotypes shared by all four donors.

Sequencing used immunoSEQ multiplex PCR; TCRdb keeps in-frame clones, though not all of them. Altogether 1.5 million to 2.5 million clones are present, about 95% being singletons, with the ten largest covering more than 0.9%. Germline loops: CDR1 MNHEY, CDR2 SMNVEV (reference sequence). V was cut by 6 bases and J by 1 base, with 7 bases left in between. This CDR3 is built from 12 residues. As defined, naive CD8 cells were CD45RO-negative and positively selected for CCR7, with terminally differentiated effector memory CD45RA+ cells excluded. The donors were all Caucasian adults (living in Nashville, Tennessee).

This chain connects TRBV27 to TRBJ2-7; D is unresolved. The sequencing sample was made of naive CD8+ T cells sorted from blood. The sequence came from a young man in good health. Here the CDR3 DNA reads TGTGCCAGCAGGAGGACGTCCTACGAGCAGTACTTC. Protein: CASRRTSYEQYF.